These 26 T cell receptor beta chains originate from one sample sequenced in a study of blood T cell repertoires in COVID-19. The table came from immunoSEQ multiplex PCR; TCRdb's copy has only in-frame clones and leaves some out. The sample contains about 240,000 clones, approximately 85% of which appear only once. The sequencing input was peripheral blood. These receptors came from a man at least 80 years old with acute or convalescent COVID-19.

The CDR3 reads CASSLSYNEQFF. The DNA of the CDR3 is TGTGCCAGCAGCTTGAGCTACAATGAGCAGTTCTTC. The chain has TRBV7-2 and TRBJ2-1, with D unresolved. This CDR3 is 12 amino acids long. V was pared by 3 bases and J by 3 bases, with 3 bases between. Germline V gives CDR1 SGHTA, CDR2 FQGNSA.

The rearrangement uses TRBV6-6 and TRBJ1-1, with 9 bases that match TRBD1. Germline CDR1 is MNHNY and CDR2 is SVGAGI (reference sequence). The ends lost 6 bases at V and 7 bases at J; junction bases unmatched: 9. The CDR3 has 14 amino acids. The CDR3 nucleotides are TGTGCCAGCAGCTCGGACAGGGGTTTTAGTGAAGCTTTCTTT. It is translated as CASSSDRGFSEAFF.

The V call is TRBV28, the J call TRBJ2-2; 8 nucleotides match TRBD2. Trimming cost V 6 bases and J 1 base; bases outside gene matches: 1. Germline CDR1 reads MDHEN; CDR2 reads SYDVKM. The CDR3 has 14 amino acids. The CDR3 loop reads CASSSGGNTGELFF. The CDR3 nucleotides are TGTGCCAGCAGCAGCGGGGGGAACACCGGGGAGCTGTTTTTT.

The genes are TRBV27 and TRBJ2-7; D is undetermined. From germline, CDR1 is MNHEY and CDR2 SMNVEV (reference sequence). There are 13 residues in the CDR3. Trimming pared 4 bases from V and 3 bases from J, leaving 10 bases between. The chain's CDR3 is CASSSGLYYEQYF. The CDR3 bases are TGTGCCAGCAGTTCGGGTCTTTACTACGAGCAGTACTTC.

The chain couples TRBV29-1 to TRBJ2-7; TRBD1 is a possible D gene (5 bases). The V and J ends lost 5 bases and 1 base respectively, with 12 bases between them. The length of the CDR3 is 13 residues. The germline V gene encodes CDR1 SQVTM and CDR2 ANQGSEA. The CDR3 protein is CSVSSQGSYEQYF. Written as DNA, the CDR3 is TGCAGCGTTTCAAGTCAGGGTTCCTACGAGCAGTACTTC.

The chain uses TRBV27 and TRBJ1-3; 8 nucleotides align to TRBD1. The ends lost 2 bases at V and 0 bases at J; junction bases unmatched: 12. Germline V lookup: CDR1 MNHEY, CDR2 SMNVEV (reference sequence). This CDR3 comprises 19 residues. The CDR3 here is CASSLKYRDRTYSGNTIYF. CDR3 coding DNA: TGTGCCAGCAGTTTAAAATACCGGGACAGGACTTACTCTGGAAACACCATATATTTT.

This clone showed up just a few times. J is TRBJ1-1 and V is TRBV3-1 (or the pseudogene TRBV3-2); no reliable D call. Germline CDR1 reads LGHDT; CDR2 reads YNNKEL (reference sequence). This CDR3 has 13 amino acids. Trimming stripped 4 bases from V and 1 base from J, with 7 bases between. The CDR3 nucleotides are TGTGCCAGCAGCCTTACAGAGAACACTGAAGCTTTCTTT. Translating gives CASSLTENTEAFF.

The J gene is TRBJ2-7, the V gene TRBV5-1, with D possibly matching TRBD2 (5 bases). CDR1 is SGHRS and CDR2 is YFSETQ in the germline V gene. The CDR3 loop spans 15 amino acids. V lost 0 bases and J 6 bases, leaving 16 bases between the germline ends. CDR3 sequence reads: CASSLDGLLTTEQYF. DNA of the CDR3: TGCGCCAGCAGCTTGGACGGACTGCTTACTACCGAGCAGTACTTC.

CDR3 protein: CATKGTSGFQETQYF. CDR3 nucleotides: TGCGCCACCAAGGGGACTAGCGGGTTCCAAGAGACCCAGTACTTC. This chain joins TRBV5-1 and TRBJ2-5; 12 bases fit TRBD2. CDR1 is SGHRS and CDR2 is YFSETQ in the germline V gene. The V and J ends lost 9 bases and 1 base, in that order; junction bases with no gene match: 7. The CDR3 loop spans 15 amino acids. The complete variable domain, with remaining parts taken from reference TRBV5-1 and TRBJ2-5, reads KAGVTQTPRYLIKTRGQQVTLSCSPISGHRSVSWYQQTPGQGLQFLFEYFSETQRNKGNFPGRFSGRQFSNSRSEMNVSTLELGDSALYLCATKGTSGFQETQYFGPGTRLLVL.

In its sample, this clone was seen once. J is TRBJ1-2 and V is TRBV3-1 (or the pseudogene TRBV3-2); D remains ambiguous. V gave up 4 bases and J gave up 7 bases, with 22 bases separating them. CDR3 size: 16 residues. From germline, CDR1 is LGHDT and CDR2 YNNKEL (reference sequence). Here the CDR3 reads CASSPPGSARLRGYTF. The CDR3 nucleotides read TGTGCCAGCAGCCCACCTGGCAGCGCCCGATTGCGTGGCTACACCTTC.

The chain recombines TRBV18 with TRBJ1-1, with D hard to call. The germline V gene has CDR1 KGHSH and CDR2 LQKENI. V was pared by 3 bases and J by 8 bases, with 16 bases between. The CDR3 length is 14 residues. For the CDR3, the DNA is TGTGCCAGCTCACCTGAACGGACTAGAACAGAAGCTTTCTTT. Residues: CASSPERTRTEAFF. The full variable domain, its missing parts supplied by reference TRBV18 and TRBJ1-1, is NAGVMQNPRHLVRRRGQEARLRCSPMKGHSHVYWYRQLPEEGLKFMVYLQKENIIDESGMPKERFSAEFPKEGPSILRIQQVVRGDSAAYFCASSPERTRTEAFFGQGTRLTVV.

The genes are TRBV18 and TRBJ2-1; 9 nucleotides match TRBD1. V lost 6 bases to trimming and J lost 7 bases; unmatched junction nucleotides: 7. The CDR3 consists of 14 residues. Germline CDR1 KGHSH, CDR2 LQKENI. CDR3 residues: CASSPSGQGNEQFF. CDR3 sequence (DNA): TGTGCCAGCTCGCCCAGCGGACAGGGGAATGAGCAGTTCTTC.

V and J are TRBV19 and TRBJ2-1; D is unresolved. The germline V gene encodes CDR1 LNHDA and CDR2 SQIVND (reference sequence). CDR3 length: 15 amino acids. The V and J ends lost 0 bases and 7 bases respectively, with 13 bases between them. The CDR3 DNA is TGTGCCAGTAGTATAGACCCCGGCCCAGGAAATGAGCAGTTCTTC. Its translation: CASSIDPGPGNEQFF.

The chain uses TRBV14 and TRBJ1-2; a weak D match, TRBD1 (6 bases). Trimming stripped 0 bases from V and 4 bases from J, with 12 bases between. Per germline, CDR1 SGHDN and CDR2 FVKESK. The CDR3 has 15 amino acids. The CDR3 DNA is TGTGCCAGCAGCCAAGATTCCTGGACAGTCTATGGCTACACCTTC. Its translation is CASSQDSWTVYGYTF. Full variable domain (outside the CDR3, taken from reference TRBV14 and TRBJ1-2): EAGVTQFPSHSVIEKGQTVTLRCDPISGHDNLYWYRRVMGKEIKFLLHFVKESKQDESGMPNNRFLAERTGGTYSTLKVQPAELEDSGVYFCASSQDSWTVYGYTFGSGTRLTVV.

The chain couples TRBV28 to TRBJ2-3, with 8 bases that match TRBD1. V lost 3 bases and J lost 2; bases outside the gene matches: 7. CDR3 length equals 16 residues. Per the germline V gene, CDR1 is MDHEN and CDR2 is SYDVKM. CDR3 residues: CASSFPGTGHTDTQYF. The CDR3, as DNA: TGTGCCAGCAGTTTCCCGGGGACAGGTCACACAGATACGCAGTATTTT.

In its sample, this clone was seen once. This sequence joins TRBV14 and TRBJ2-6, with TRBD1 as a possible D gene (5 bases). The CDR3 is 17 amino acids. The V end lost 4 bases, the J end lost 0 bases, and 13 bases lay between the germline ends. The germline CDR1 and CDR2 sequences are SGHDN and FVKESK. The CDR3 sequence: CASSRQSLLSGANVLTF. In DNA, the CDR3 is TGTGCCAGCAGCCGACAGTCCCTACTCTCTGGGGCCAACGTCCTGACTTTC.

The CDR3 bases are TGTGCCAGCAGTCTCGACAGGGGTAACACCATATATTTT. Its protein is CASSLDRGNTIYF. This sequence joins TRBV25-1 and TRBJ1-3; 8 bases align to TRBD1. V was clipped by 5 bases and J by 7 bases; unmatched bases: 4. This CDR3 has 13 residues. CDR1 is MGHDK, CDR2 SYGVNS, per germline. The whole variable domain, filled in from reference TRBV25-1 and TRBJ1-3, reads EADIYQTPRYLVIGTGKKITLECSQTMGHDKMYWYQQDPGMELHLIHYSYGVNSTEKGDLSSESTVSRIRTEHFPLTLESARPSHTSQYLCASSLDRGNTIYFGEGSWLTVV.

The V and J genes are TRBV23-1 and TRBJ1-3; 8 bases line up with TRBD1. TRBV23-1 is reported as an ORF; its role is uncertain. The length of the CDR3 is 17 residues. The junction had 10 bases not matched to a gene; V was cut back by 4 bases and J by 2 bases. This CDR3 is CASSLWRTGSTGNTIYF. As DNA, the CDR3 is TGCGCCAGCAGTCTCTGGCGGACAGGGTCCACTGGAAACACCATATATTTT.

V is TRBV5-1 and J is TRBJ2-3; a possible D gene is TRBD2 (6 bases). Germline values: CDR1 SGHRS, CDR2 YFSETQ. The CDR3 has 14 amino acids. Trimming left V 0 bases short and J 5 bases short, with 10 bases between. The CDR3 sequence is CASSLGLGGDTQYF. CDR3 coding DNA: TGCGCCAGCAGCTTGGGTCTGGGGGGAGATACGCAGTATTTT.

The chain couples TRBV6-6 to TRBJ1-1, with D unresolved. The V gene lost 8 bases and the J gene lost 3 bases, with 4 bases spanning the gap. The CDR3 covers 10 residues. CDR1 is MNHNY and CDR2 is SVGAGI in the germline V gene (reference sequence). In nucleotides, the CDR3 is TGTGCCAGCGTCTACACTGAAGCTTTCTTT. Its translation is CASVYTEAFF.

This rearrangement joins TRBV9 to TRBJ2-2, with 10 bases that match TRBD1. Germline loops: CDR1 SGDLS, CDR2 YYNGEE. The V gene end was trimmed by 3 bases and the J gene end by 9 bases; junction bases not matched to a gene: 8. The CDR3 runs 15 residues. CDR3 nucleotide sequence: TGTGCCAGCAGCGGGGGGGACAGGGGCTACCGGGAGCTGTTTTTT. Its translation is CASSGGDRGYRELFF.

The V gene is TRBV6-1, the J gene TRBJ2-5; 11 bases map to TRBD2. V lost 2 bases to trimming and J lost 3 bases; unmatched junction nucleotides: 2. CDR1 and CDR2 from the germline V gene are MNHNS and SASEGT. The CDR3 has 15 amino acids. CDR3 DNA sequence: TGTGCCAGCAGTGAACAGACTAGCGGGAAAGAGACCCAGTACTTC. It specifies CASSEQTSGKETQYF.

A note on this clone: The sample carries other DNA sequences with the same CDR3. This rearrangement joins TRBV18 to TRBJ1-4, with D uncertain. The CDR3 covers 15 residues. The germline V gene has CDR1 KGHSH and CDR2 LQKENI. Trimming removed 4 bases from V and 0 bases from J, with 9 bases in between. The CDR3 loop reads CASSLDIPTNEKLFF. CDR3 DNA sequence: TGTGCCAGCTCACTTGACATCCCAACTAATGAAAAACTGTTTTTT.

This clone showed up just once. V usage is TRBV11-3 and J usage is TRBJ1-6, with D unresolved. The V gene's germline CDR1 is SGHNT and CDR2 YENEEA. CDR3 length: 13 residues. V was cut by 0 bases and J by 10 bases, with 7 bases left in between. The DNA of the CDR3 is TGTGCCAGCAGCTTAGATAGATTGTCACCCCTCCACTTT. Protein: CASSLDRLSPLHF. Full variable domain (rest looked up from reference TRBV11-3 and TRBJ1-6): EAGVVQSPRYKIIEKKQPVAFWCNPISGHNTLYWYLQNLGQGPELLIRYENEEAVDDSQLPKDRFSAERLKGVDSTLKIQPAELGDSAVYLCASSLDRLSPLHFGNGTRLTVT.

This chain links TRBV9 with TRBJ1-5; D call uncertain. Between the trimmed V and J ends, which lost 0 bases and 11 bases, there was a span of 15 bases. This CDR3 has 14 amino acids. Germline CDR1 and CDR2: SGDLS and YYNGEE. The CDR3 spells CASSVGGGPGAQHF. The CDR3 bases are TGTGCCAGCAGCGTAGGAGGAGGACCTGGGGCCCAGCATTTT.

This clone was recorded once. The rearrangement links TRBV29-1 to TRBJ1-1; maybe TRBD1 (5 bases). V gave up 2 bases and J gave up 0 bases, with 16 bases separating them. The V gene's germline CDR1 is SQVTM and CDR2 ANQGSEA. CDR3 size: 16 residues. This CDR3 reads CSVERNTGGMNTEAFF. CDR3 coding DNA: TGCAGCGTTGAACGTAATACAGGAGGGATGAACACTGAAGCTTTCTTT.